This TCR beta chain is from a study of blood T cell repertoires in COVID-19 (TCRdb year 2020). With respect to the entire study: The collaborator samples originated in the United States, Italy and Spain and spanned the acute and convalescent phases of COVID-19. The prospective study material was composed of cDNA or gDNA derived from T cells, B-cell-depleted T cells, or PBMCs. Subjects who had been exposed to COVID-19, were actively infected with it, or had recovered from it provided the deeply sampled blood TCRbeta repertoires that made up the dataset. The repertoires were made available in a free public database intended to serve as a resource for research on the immune response to SARS-CoV-2. The samples were drawn from the first 160 participants of the ongoing ImmuneRACE study and from 1,254 subjects provided by 6 global collaborators. A de-identified subject ID, COVID-19 status, age in years and sex were almost always included in the sample metadata. Where HLA class I and class II types were available, the types were taken from metadata supplied by the sample provider, not from assay-based typing. Points the paper makes about the study in general: Clinical and demographic metadata were provided uncurated, with the amount varying by source and participant.

Collaborating institutions collected whole blood in K2EDTA tubes following their own protocols. Collaborator samples were shipped for TCRbeta analysis as frozen whole blood, isolated PBMCs, or DNA extracted from either sample type. The immunoSEQ Assay, a bias-controlled multiplex PCR, was used to amplify TCRbeta CDR3 regions from genomic DNA. The paper's processing steps were these. The number of nucleated cells in each sample was estimated by amplification of reference gene primers within the assay. To quantify the absolute abundance of each unique TCRbeta CDR3 rearrangement, sequence reads were collapsed and filtered. For each sample, productive Simpson clonality was calculated by taking the square root of Simpson's diversity index across productive rearrangements. This is the immuneACCESS table as TCRdb keeps it, with only in-frame sequences that have V and J called. A part of the clones is gone; compared with another copy, unresolved V genes explain less than half, and the rest is unexplained. From that table come the V and J calls and clone size; the DNA was used to work out D and trimming. The sample contains roughly 80,000 clones, 88% of them found a single time. The top ten hold 9.1% of the sample.

V is trimmed back by 0 bases and J by 6 bases, and the junction contains 0 bases that no gene match accounts for. The CDR3 runs 15 residues from the cysteine to the phenylalanine. The kept DNA is CDR3 alone, 45 bases in frame from the first base. The germline V gene encodes CDR1 SGHTA and CDR2 FQGNSA. Notes on this clone: Its antigen is unknown. Per-base quality was not reported, and no clone a single base away is much larger than it.

The specimen was peripheral blood. This TCR came from a human donor in a cohort sampled during active COVID-19. The rearranged segments are TRBV7-2 and TRBJ2-1, and 12 junctional nucleotides match TRBD2. The DNA reads as follows: TGTGCCAGCAGCTTAGCACTAGCGGGAGGCAATGAGCAGTTCTTC. It codes for CASSLALAGGNEQFF.